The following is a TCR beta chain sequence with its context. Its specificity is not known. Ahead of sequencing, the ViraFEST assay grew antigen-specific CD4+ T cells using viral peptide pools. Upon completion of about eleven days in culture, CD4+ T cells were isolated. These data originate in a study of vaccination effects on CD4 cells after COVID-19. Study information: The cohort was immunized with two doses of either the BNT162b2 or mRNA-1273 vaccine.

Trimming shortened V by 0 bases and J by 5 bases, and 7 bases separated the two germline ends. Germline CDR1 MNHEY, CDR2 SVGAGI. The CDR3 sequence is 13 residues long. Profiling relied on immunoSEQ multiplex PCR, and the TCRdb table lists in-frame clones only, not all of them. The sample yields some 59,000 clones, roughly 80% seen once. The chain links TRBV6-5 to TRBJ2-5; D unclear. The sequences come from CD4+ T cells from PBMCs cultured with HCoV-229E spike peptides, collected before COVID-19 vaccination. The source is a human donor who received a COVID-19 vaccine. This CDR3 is CASSYSRRETQYF. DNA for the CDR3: TGTGCCAGCAGTTACTCGAGGCGGGAGACCCAGTACTTC.